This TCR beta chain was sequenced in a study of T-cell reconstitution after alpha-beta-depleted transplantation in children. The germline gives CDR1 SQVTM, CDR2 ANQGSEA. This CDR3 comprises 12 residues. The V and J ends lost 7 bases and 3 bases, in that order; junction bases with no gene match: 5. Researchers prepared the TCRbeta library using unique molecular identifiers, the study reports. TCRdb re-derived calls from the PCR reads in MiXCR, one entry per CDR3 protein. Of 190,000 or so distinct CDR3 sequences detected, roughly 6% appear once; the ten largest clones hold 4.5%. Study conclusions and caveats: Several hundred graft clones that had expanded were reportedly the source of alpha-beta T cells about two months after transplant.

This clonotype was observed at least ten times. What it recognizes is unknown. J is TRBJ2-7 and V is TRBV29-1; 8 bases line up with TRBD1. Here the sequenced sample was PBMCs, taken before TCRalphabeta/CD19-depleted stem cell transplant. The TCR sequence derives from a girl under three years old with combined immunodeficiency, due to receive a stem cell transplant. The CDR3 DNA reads TGCAGCGGAGGACAGGGAGTCTACGAGCAGTACTTC. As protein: CSGGQGVYEQYF.